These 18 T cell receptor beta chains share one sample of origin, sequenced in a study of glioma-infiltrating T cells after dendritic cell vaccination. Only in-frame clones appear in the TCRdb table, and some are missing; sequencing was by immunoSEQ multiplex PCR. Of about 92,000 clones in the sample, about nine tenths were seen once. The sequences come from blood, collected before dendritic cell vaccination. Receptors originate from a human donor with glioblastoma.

The DNA of the CDR3 is TGCGCCAGCAGCTTTGGGTCCTGGGAGCTACGCGAGCAGTACTTC. Protein product: CASSFGSWELREQYF. The chain uses TRBV5-1 and TRBJ2-7; possibly TRBD2 for D (5 bases). This CDR3 contains 15 residues. CDR1 is SGHRS and CDR2 is YFSETQ in the germline V gene. V was cut by 2 bases and J by 6 bases, with 18 bases left in between. Full variable domain (rest looked up from reference TRBV5-1 and TRBJ2-7): KAGVTQTPRYLIKTRGQQVTLSCSPISGHRSVSWYQQTPGQGLQFLFEYFSETQRNKGNFPGRFSGRQFSNSRSEMNVSTLELGDSALYLCASSFGSWELREQYFGPGTRLTVT.

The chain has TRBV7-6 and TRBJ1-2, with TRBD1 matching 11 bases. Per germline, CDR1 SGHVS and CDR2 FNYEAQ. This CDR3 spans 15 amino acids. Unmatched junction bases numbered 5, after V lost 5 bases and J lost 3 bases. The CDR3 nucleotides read TGTGCCAGCAGCAAGGACAGGGGGCGGGACTATGGCTACACCTTC. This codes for CASSKDRGRDYGYTF.

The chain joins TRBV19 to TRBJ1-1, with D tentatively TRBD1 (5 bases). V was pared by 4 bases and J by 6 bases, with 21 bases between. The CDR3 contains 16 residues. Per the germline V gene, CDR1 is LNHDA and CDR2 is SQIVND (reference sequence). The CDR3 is CASSRGGKGNGAEAFF. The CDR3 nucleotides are TGTGCCAGTAGTAGGGGGGGAAAAGGGAATGGCGCTGAAGCTTTCTTT. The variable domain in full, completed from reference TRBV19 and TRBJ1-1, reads DGGITQSPKYLFRKEGQNVTLSCEQNLNHDAMYWYRQDPGQGLRLIYYSQIVNDFQKGDIAEGYSVSREKKESFPLTVTSAQKNPTAFYLCASSRGGKGNGAEAFFGQGTRLTVV.

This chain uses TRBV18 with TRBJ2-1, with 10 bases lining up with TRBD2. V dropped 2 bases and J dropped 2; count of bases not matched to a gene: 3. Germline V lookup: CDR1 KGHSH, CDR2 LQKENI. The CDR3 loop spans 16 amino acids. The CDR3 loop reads CASSPKTSGTYNEQFF. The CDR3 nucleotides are TGTGCCAGCTCACCAAAAACTAGCGGGACCTACAATGAGCAGTTCTTC.

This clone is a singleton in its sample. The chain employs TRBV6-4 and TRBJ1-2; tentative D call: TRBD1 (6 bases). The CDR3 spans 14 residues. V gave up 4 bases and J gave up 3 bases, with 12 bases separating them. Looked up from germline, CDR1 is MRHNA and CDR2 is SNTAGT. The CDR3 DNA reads TGTGCCAGCAGTGCTGAAGGGGGAGACTATGGCTACACCTTC. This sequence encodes CASSAEGGDYGYTF.

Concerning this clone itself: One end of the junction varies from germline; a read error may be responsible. As DNA, the CDR3 is TGTGCCAGCAGCATAGCGGGAGGGCCCTACAATGAGCAGTTCTTC. Translating gives CASSIAGGPYNEQFF. The genes are TRBV7-2 and TRBJ2-1, with 11 bases lining up with TRBD2. The CDR3 sequence is 15 residues long. Germline V gene lookup returns CDR1 SGHTA and CDR2 FQGNSA.

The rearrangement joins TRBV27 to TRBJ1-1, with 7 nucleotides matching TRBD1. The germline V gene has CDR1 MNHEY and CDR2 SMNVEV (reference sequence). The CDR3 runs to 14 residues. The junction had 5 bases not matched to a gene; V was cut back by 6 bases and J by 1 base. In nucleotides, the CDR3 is TGTGCCAGCAGCCGACAGGGTAGGAACACTGAAGCTTTCTTT. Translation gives CASSRQGRNTEAFF.

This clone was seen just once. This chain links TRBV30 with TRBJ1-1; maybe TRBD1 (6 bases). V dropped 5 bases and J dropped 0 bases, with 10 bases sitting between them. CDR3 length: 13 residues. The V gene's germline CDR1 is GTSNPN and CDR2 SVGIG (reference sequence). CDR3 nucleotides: TGTGCCTGGGGGGACACCATGAACACTGAAGCTTTCTTT. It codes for CAWGDTMNTEAFF.

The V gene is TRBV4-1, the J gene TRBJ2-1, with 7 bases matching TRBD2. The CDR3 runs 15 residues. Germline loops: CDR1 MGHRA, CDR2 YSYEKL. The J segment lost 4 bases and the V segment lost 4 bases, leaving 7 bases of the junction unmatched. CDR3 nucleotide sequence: TGCGCCAGCAGCCTCGGGGGGAACCTATACAATGAGCAGTTCTTC. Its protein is CASSLGGNLYNEQFF.

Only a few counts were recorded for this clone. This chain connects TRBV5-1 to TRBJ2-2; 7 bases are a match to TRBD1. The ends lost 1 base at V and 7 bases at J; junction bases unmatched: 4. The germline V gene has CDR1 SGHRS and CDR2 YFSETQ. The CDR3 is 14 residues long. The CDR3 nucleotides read TGCGCCAGCAGCTTGTTACAGGGGTACGGGGAGCTGTTTTTT. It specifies CASSLLQGYGELFF.

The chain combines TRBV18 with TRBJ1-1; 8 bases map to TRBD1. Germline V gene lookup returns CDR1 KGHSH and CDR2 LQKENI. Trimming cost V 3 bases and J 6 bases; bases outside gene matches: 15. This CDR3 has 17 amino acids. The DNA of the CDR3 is TGTGCCAGCTCACCGACGCCCACCGCGCCAGGGGGCGCTGAAGCTTTCTTT. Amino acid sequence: CASSPTPTAPGGAEAFF.

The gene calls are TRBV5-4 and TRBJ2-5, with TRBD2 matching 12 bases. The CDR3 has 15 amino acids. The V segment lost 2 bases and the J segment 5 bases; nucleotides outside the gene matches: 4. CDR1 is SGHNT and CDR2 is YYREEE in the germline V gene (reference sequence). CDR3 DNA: TGTGCCAGCAGCTTTCCTAGCGGGGGGGCCGAGACCCAGTACTTC. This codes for CASSFPSGGAETQYF.

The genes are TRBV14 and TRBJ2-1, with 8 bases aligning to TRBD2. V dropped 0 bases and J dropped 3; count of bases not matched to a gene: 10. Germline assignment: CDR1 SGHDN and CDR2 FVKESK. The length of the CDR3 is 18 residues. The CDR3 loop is CASSQDRLNSGIYNEQFF. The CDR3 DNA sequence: TGTGCCAGCAGCCAAGATCGTCTTAATAGCGGGATCTACAATGAGCAGTTCTTC.

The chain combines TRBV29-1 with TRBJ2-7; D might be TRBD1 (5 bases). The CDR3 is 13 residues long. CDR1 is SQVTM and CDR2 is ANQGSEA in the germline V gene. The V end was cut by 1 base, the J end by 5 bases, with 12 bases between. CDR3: CSVEGGRVHEQYF. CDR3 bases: TGCAGCGTTGAAGGGGGCAGGGTCCACGAGCAGTACTTC.

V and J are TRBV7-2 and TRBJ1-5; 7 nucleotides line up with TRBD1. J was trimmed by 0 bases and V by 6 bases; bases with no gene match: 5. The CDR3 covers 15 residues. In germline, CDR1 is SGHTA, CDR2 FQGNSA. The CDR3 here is CASRPTGVSNQPQHF. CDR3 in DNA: TGTGCCAGCAGACCAACAGGGGTTAGCAATCAGCCCCAGCATTTT.

The CDR3 nucleotides read TGTGCCAGCAGCGTAGGTCTTAGTCAGGGGGCTCGCGAGCAGTACTTC. This sequence encodes CASSVGLSQGAREQYF. J is TRBJ2-7 and V is TRBV9, with TRBD1 identical over 8 bases. Germline CDR1 is SGDLS and CDR2 is YYNGEE. This CDR3 has 16 amino acids. The J segment lost 6 bases and the V segment lost 0 bases, leaving 11 bases of the junction unmatched.

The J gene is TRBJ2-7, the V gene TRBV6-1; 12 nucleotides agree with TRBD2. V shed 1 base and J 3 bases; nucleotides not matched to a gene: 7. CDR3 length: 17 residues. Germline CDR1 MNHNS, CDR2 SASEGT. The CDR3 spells CASSEGLAGGPVYEQYF. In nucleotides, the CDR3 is TGTGCCAGCAGTGAAGGTCTAGCGGGAGGGCCGGTCTACGAGCAGTACTTC.

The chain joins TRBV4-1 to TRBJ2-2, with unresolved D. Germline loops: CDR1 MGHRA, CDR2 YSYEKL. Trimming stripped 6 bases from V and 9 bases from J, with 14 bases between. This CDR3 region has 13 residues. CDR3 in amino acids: CASRRLVLRELFF. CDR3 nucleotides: TGCGCCAGCAGACGCCTTGTACTCAGGGAGCTGTTTTTT.